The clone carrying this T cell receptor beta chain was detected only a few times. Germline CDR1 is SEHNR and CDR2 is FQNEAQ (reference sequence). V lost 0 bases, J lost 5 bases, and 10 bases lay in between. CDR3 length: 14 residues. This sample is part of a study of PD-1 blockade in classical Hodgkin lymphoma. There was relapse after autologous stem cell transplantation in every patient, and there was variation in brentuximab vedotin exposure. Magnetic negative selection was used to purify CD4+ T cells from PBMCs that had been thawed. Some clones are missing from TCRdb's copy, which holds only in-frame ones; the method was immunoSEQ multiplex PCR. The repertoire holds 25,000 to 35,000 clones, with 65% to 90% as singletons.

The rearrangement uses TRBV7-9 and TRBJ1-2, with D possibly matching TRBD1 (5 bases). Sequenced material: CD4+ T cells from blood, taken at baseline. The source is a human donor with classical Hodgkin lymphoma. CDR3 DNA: TGTGCCAGCAGCTTAGCCGGGGGGGAGTATGGCTACACCTTC. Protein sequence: CASSLAGGEYGYTF. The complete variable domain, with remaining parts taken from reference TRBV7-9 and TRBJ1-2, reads DTGVSQNPRHKITKRGQNVTFRCDPISEHNRLYWYRQTLGQGPEFLTYFQNEAQLEKSRLLSDRFSAERPKGSFSTLEIQRTEQGDSAMYLCASSLAGGEYGYTFGSGTRLTVV.